The 4 T cell receptor beta chains below were found in one sample sequenced in a study of T cell responses to AZD1222 COVID-19 vaccine. Here immunoSEQ multiplex PCR was the method, and the copy in TCRdb shows in-frame clones only, minus some. The sample lists about 120,000 clones, roughly 88% occurring once. Sequences were derived from peripheral blood, sampled on day 0 of MenACWY control vaccination. The receptors derive from an adult in good health.

The chain joins TRBV4-1 to TRBJ1-4, with a weak D call TRBD1 (5 bases). Germline V gives CDR1 MGHRA, CDR2 YSYEKL. V was trimmed by 2 bases and J by 8 bases, leaving 18 bases between them. The CDR3 is 16 residues long. This CDR3 is CASSQLEGTEAEKLFF. Here the CDR3 DNA reads TGCGCCAGCAGCCAACTAGAGGGGACGGAGGCGGAAAAACTGTTTTTT.

The chain has TRBV9 and TRBJ1-1; no reliable D call. Trimming left V 8 bases short and J 0 bases short, with 17 bases between. Germline assignment: CDR1 SGDLS and CDR2 YYNGEE. The CDR3 length is 15 residues. CDR3 sequence: CASTRLGLMNTEAFF. The DNA for the CDR3 is TGTGCCAGTACGCGGTTAGGGCTCATGAACACTGAAGCTTTCTTT.

The chain employs TRBV10-3 and TRBJ2-3; D not certain. This CDR3 spans 15 amino acids. Germline V lookup: CDR1 ENHRY, CDR2 SYGVKD. V lost 5 bases to trimming and J lost 3 bases, with 15 bases between them. The CDR3 DNA reads as TGTGCCATCAGTTTTGGGGATTCCTCAACAGATACGCAGTATTTT. It specifies CAISFGDSSTDTQYF.

This chain joins TRBV4-1 and TRBJ2-7; TRBD1 agrees at 7 bases. This CDR3 is built from 16 residues. The J segment lost 7 bases and the V segment lost 0 bases, leaving 12 bases of the junction unmatched. CDR1 and CDR2 from the germline V gene are MGHRA and YSYEKL. As DNA, the CDR3 is TGCGCCAGCAGCCAAGATCCTATCCGTGACAGGGTTGAGCAGTACTTC. Translation: CASSQDPIRDRVEQYF.